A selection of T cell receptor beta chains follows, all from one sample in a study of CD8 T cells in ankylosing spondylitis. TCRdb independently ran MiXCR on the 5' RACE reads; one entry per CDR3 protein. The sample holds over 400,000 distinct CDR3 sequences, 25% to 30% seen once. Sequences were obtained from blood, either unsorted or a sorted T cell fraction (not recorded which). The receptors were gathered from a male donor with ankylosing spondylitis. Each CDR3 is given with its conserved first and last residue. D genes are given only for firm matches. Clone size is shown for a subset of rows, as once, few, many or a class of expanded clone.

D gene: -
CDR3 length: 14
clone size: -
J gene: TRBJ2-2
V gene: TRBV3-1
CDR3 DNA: TGTGCCAGCAGCCACACACTGGAGCCCGGGGAGCTGTTTTTT
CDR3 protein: CASSHTLEPGELFF

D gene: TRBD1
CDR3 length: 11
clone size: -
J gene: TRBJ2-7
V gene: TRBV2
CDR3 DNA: TGTGCCAGGGGACAGGGCTACGAGCAGTACTTC
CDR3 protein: CARGQGYEQYF

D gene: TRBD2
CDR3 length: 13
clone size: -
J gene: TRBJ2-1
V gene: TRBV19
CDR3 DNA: TGTGCCAGTAGCCTAGCGGGATTGGGTGAGCAGTTCTTC
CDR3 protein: CASSLAGLGEQFF

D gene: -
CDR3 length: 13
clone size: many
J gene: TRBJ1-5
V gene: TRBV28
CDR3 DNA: TGTGCCAGCAGTAAACGTAGCAATCAGCCCCAGCATTTT
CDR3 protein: CASSKRSNQPQHF

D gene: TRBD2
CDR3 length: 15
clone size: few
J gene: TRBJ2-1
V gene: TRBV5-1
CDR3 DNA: TGCGCCAGCAGCTCGTTAGCGGGAGTGACAAATGAGCAGTTCTTC
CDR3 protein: CASSSLAGVTNEQFF

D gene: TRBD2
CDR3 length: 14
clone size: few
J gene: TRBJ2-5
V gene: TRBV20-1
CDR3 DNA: TGCAGTGCTAGAGATTGGCGGGAGAGGGAGACCCAGTACTTC
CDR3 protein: CSARDWRERETQYF

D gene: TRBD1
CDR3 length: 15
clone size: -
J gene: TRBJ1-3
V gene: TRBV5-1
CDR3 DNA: TGCGCCAGCAGCTACGGACAGGACTCTGGAAACACCATATATTTT
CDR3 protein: CASSYGQDSGNTIYF

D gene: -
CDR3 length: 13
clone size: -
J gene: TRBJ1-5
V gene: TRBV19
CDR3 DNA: TGTGCCAGTAGTCATGGACGGTTTCAGCCCCAGCATTTT
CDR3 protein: CASSHGRFQPQHF

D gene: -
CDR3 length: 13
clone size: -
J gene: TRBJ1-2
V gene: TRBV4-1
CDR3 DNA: TGCGCCAGCAGCCAGAGTCACACATATGGCTACACCTTC
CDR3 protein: CASSQSHTYGYTF

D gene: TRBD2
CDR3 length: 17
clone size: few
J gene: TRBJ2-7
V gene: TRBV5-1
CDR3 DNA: TGCGCCAGCAGCTTGCGACAGACTAGCGGGGGATCCTACGAGCAGTACTTC
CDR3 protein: CASSLRQTSGGSYEQYF

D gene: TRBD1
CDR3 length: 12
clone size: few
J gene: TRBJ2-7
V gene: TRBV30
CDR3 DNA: TGTGCCTGGAGGAGGGACAGCTACGAGCAGTACTTC
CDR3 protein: CAWRRDSYEQYF

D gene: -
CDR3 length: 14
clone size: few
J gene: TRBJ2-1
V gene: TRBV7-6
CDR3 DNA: TGTGCCAGCAGTTCTCCGGGACTCTACAATGAGCAGTTCTTC
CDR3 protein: CASSSPGLYNEQFF

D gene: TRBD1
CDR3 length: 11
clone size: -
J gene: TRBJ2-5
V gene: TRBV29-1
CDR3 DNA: TGCAGCGTCGCGGACAGGGAGACCCAGTACTTC
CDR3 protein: CSVADRETQYF

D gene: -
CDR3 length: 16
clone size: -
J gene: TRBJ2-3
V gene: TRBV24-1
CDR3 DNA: TGTGCCACCAGTGATCCCACCAGGGGTATTGAAGATACGCAGTATTTT
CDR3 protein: CATSDPTRGIEDTQYF

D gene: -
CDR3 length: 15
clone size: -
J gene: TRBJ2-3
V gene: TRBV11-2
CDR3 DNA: TGTGCCAGCAGCTTTCAGGCGCTGCTTTCAGATACGCAGTATTTT
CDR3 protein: CASSFQALLSDTQYF

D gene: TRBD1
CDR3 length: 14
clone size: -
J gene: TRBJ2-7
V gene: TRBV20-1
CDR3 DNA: TGCAGTGCTCCCGGCGTGGCAGGGGGCTTCGAGCAGTACTTC
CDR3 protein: CSAPGVAGGFEQYF

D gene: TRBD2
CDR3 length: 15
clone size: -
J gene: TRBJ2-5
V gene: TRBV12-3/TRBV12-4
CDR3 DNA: TGTGCCAGCAGTTCTACCGGGACTACGCATGGGACCCAGTACTTC
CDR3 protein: CASSSTGTTHGTQYF

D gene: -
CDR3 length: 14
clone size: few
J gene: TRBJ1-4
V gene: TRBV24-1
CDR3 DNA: TGTGCCACCAGCGCCACAGGGAACCATGAAAAACTGTTTTTT
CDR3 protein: CATSATGNHEKLFF

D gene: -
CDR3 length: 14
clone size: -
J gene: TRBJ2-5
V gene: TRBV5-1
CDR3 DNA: TGCGCCAGCAGCTTGGGGACCACCCAAAAGACCCAGTACTTC
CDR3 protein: CASSLGTTQKTQYF

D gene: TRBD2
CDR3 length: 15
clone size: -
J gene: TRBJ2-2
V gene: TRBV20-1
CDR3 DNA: TGCAGTGCTTCCGGGACTAGCGGGAGGAGCGGGGAGCTGTTTTTT
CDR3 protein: CSASGTSGRSGELFF